The 5 T cell receptor beta chains below come from one sample, sequenced in a study of blood T cell repertoires in COVID-19. Assay: immunoSEQ multiplex PCR; the TCRdb copy retains only in-frame clones and omits some. The table records 68,000 or so clones, approximately 89% of them present only once. Material: peripheral blood. These receptors all come from a human donor in a cohort sampled during active COVID-19.

The V call is TRBV3-1 (or the pseudogene TRBV3-2), the J call TRBJ1-5; D is undetermined. Germline assignment: CDR1 LGHDT and CDR2 YNNKEL (reference sequence). The CDR3 has 14 amino acids. V lost 1 base and J lost 3, with 7 bases in between. CDR3 DNA sequence: TGTGCCAGCAGCCAAGGGAGGGCCAATCAGCCCCAGCATTTT. Its translation is CASSQGRANQPQHF.

The chain recombines TRBV4-1 with TRBJ2-7; 10 bases line up with TRBD1. Germline assignment: CDR1 MGHRA and CDR2 YSYEKL. The CDR3 loop spans 16 amino acids. V shed 1 base and J 7 bases; nucleotides not matched to a gene: 10. The CDR3 sequence is CASSQGTGTGAQEQYF. In DNA, the CDR3 is TGCGCCAGCAGCCAAGGCACCGGGACAGGGGCTCAAGAGCAGTACTTC.

The CDR3 reads CAWIRAGANVLTF. CDR3 nucleotide sequence: TGTGCCTGGATTCGGGCTGGGGCCAACGTCCTGACTTTC. The chain links TRBV30 to TRBJ2-6; D remains ambiguous. With 4 bases removed from V and 2 bases from J, the gap between germline ends came to 6 bases. The CDR3 extends over 13 amino acids. Germline lookup yields CDR1 GTSNPN and CDR2 SVGIG (reference sequence).

The chain carries TRBV9 and TRBJ2-2; maybe TRBD1 (6 bases). The CDR3 is 16 amino acids. V lost 5 bases and J 1 base, leaving 15 bases between the germline ends. The germline gives CDR1 SGDLS, CDR2 YYNGEE. CDR3 region: CASRPGGHQNTGELFF. As DNA, the CDR3 is TGTGCCAGCAGGCCTGGGGGACACCAGAACACCGGGGAGCTGTTTTTT.

This chain connects TRBV10-2 to TRBJ1-5; 8 bases map to TRBD1. Per the germline V gene, CDR1 is WSHSY and CDR2 is SAAADI. This CDR3 comprises 17 residues. Trimming took 7 bases from V and 0 from J; bases not matched to a gene: 11. CDR3 in DNA: TGCGCCAGCAAGCGAACAGGGGGTCCAAATAGCAATCAGCCCCAGCATTTT. Its protein is CASKRTGGPNSNQPQHF.